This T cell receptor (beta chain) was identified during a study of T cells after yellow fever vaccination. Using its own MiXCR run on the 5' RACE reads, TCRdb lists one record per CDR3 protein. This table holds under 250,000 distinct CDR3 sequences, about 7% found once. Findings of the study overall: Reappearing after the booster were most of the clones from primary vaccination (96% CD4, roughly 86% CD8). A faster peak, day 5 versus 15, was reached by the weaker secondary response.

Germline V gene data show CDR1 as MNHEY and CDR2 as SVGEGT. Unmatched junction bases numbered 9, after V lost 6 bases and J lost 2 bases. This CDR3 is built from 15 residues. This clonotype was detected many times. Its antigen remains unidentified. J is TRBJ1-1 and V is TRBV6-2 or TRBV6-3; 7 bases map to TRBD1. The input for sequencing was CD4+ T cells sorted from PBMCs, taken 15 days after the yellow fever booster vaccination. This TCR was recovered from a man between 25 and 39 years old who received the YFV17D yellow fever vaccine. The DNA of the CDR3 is TGTGCCAGCAGGGAACTAGGGGGCCGCAACACTGAAGCTTTCTTT. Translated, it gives CASRELGGRNTEAFF.